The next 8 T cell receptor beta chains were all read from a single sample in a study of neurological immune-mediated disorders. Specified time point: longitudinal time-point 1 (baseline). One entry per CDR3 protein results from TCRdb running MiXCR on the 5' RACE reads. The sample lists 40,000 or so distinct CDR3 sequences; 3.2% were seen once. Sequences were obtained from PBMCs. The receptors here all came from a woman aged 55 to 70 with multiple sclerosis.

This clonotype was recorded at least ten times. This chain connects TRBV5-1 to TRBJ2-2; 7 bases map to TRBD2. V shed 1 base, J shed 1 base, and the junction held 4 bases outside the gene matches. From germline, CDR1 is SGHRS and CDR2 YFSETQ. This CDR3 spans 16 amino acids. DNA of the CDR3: TGCGCCAGCAGCTTGTTGTTAGCGGGGAACACCGGGGAGCTGTTTTTT. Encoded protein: CASSLLLAGNTGELFF.

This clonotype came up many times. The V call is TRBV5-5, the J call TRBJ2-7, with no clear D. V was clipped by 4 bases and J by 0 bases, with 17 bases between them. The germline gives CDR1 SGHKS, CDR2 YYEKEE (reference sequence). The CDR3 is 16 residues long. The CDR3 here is CASSPRGDILSYEQYF. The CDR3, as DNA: TGTGCCAGCAGCCCCCGAGGTGACATTCTCTCCTACGAGCAGTACTTC.

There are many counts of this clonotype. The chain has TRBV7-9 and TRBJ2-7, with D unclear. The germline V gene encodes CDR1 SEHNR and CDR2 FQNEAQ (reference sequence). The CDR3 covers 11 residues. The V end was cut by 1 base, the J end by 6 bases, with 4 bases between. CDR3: CASSLVTEQYF. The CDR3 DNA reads TGTGCCAGCAGCTTAGTGACCGAGCAGTACTTC. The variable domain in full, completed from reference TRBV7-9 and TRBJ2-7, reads DTGVSQNPRHKITKRGQNVTFRCDPISEHNRLYWYRQTLGQGPEFLTYFQNEAQLEKSRLLSDRFSAERPKGSFSTLEIQRTEQGDSAMYLCASSLVTEQYFGPGTRLTVT.

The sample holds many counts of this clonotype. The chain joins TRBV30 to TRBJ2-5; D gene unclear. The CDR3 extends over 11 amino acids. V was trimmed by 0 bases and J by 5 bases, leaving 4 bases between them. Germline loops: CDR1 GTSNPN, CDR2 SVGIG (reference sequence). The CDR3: CAWSVLETQYF. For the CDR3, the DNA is TGTGCCTGGAGTGTACTGGAGACCCAGTACTTC.

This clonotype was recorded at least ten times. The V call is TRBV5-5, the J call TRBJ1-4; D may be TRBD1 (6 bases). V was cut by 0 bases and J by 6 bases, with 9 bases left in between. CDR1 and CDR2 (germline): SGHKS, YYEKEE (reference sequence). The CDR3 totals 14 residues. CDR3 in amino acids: CASSLAGVDEKLFF. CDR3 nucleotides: TGTGCCAGCAGCTTGGCAGGGGTTGATGAAAAACTGTTTTTT.

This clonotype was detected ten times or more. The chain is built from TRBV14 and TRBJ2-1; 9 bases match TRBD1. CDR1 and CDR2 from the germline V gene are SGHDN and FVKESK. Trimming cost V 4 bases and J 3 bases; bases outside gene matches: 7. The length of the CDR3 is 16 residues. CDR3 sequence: CASSRRDRVGYNEQFF. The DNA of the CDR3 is TGTGCCAGCAGCCGAAGGGACAGGGTGGGCTACAATGAGCAGTTCTTC.

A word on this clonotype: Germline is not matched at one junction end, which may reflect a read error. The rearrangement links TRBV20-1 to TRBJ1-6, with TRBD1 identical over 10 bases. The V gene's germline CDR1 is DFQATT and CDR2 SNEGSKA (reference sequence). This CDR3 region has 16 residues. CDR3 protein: CSASSSTGGFNSTLNF. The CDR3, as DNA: TGCAGTGCTAGCTCCTCGACAGGGGGCTTTAATTCAACCCTCAACTTT.

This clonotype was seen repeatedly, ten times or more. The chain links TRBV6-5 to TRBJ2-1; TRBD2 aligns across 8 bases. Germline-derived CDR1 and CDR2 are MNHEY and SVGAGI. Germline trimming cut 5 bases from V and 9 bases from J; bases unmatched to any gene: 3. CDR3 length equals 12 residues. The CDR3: CASSRAGGEQFF. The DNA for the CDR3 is TGTGCCAGCAGTCGCGCGGGGGGTGAGCAGTTCTTC.